A selection of T cell receptor beta chains follows, all from one sample in a study of T cell clones after liver transplantation. Data came from immunoSEQ multiplex PCR; TCRdb stores just in-frame clones and leaves some out. The repertoire holds tens of thousands of clones, about two thirds seen once, with about 15% in the top ten. The sequenced sample was CD4+ T cells from blood, obtained before liver transplant. The origin of the receptors is a human donor who received a liver transplant. Each CDR3 is given with its conserved first and last residue. Fields, in order: J gene, clone size, V gene, D gene, CDR3 DNA, CDR3 protein. The D gene is left open where the match is weak. For some rows the clone size is stated as once, few or many, or as a class when expanded; others skip it.

>TRBJ1-5|.|TRBV4-1|.
TGCGCCAGCAGCCAAGATGTGGCACCCTATCAGCCCCAGCATTTT
CASSQDVAPYQPQHF
>TRBJ2-2|once|TRBV7-9|TRBD2
TGTGCCAGCAGCCTACTAGCGGGGGGTTCCGGGGAGCTGTTTTTT
CASSLLAGGSGELFF
>TRBJ2-1|.|TRBV9|TRBD2
TGTGCCAGCAGCCCCGGGAGGGGAAAAGAGAGTGAGCAGTTCTTC
CASSPGRGKESEQFF
>TRBJ1-1|few|TRBV6-5|TRBD1
TGTGCCAGCAGTCCCGGGACAGGGATATCTTTCTTT
CASSPGTGISFF
>TRBJ1-6|.|TRBV5-6|.
TGTGCCAGCAGCTTAGAGGGTTCCTATTCACCCCTCCACTTT
CASSLEGSYSPLHF
>TRBJ2-7|.|TRBV23-1|TRBD2
TGCGCCAGCAGTCAACCCGGGGGGGGAGAGCAGTACTTC
CASSQPGGGEQYF
>TRBJ1-6|many|TRBV6-5|TRBD1
TGTGCCAGCAGGACAGGGAGTGATTCACCCCTCCACTTT
CASRTGSDSPLHF
>TRBJ1-4|.|TRBV28|.
TGTGCCAGCAGTTTATTGGGAGGAGTAGCGGCTAATGAAAAACTGTTTTTT
CASSLLGGVAANEKLFF
>TRBJ2-7|few|TRBV5-4|TRBD1
TGTGCCAGCACCCCGGGACAGGGTAGATCCTACGAGCAGTACTTC
CASTPGQGRSYEQYF
>TRBJ1-2|.|TRBV30|TRBD1
TGTGCCTGGAGTGTACAGAGAGGGGGCAGTCGGGACTATGGCTACACCTTC
CAWSVQRGGSRDYGYTF
>TRBJ1-5|.|TRBV7-2|TRBD1
TGTGCCAGCAGCCTGGACAGGCGGCAGCCCCAGCATTTT
CASSLDRRQPQHF
>TRBJ2-7|.|TRBV6-5|.
TGTGCCAGCAGTTACGGAGGGCGTGGCTACGAGCAGTACTTC
CASSYGGRGYEQYF
>TRBJ2-7|.|TRBV28|TRBD1
TGTGCCAGCAGACGTCGACAGGGGGCCTACGAGCAGTACTTC
CASRRRQGAYEQYF
>TRBJ1-5|many|TRBV30|.
TGTGCCTGGAGGGAGGGTCCGTCGAGCAATCAGCCCCAGCATTTT
CAWREGPSSNQPQHF
>TRBJ1-4|few|TRBV7-7|.
TGTGCTAGCAGCTCAACCACGGGATCTAATGAAAAACTGTTTTTT
CASSSTTGSNEKLFF
>TRBJ2-3|.|TRBV19|.
TGTGCCAGTGCAGTCCTTCGAGGAGCAGATACGCAGTATTTT
CASAVLRGADTQYF
>TRBJ1-4|many|TRBV21-1|.
TGTGCCAGCAGCAAAGGAGAACAGAATGAAAAACTGTTTTTT
CASSKGEQNEKLFF
>TRBJ2-7|.|TRBV7-2|.
TGTGCCAGCAGCTTAGTGGCAGGGACTTCCTACGAGCAGTACTTC
CASSLVAGTSYEQYF
>TRBJ2-6|.|TRBV28|TRBD1
TGTGCCAGCAGTCCCGGGACAGGGGCCCCTGGGGCCAACGTCCTGACTTTC
CASSPGTGAPGANVLTF